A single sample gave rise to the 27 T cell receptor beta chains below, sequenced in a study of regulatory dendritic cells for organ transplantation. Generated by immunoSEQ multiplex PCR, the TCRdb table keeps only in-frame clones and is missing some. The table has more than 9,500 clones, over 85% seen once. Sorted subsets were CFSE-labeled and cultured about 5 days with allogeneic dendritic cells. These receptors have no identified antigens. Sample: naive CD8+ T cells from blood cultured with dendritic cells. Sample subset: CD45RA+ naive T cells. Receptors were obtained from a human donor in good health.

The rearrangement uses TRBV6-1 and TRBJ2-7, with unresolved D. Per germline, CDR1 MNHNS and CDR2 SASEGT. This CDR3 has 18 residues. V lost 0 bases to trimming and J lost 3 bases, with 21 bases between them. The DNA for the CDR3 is TGTGCCAGCAGTGAAGCCTCGGACCGGCGAACTGGAGACTACGAGCAGTACTTC. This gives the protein CASSEASDRRTGDYEQYF.

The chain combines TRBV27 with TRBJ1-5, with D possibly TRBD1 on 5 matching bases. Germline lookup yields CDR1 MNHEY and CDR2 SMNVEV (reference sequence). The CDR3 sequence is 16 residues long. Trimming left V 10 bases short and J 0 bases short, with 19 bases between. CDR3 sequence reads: CATARTQVYSNQPQHF. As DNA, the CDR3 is TGTGCCACTGCCCGGACACAAGTTTATAGCAATCAGCCCCAGCATTTT.

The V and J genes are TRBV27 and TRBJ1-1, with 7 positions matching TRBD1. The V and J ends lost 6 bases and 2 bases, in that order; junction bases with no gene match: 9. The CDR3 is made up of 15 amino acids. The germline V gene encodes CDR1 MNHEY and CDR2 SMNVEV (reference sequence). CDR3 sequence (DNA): TGTGCCAGCAGCCGAGAGGGGGCTCATAACACTGAAGCTTTCTTT. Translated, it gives CASSREGAHNTEAFF.

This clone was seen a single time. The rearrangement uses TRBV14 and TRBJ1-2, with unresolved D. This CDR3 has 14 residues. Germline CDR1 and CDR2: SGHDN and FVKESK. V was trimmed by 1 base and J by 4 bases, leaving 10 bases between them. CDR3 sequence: CASSQVSRTYGYTF. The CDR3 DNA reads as TGTGCCAGCAGCCAAGTTAGTAGGACCTATGGCTACACCTTC. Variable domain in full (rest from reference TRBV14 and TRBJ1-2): EAGVTQFPSHSVIEKGQTVTLRCDPISGHDNLYWYRRVMGKEIKFLLHFVKESKQDESGMPNNRFLAERTGGTYSTLKVQPAELEDSGVYFCASSQVSRTYGYTFGSGTRLTVV.

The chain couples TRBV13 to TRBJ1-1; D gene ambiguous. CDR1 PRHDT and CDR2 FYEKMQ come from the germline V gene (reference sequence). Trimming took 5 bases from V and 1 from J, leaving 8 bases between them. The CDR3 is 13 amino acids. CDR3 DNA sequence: TGTGCCAGCAGCCCGGGCCCGAACACTGAAGCTTTCTTT. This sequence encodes CASSPGPNTEAFF.

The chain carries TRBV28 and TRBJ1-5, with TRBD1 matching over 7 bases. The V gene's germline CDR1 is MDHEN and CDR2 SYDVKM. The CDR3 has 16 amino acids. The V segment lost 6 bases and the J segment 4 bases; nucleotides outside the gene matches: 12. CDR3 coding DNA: TGTGCCAGCAGCACCGCAGGGACAGCCTTAAATCAGCCCCAGCATTTT. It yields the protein CASSTAGTALNQPQHF.

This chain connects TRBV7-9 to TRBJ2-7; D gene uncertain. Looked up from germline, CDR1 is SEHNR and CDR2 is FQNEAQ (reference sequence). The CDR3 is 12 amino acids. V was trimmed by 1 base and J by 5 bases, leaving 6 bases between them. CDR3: CASSLGGDEQYF. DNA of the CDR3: TGTGCCAGCAGCTTAGGTGGAGACGAGCAGTACTTC.

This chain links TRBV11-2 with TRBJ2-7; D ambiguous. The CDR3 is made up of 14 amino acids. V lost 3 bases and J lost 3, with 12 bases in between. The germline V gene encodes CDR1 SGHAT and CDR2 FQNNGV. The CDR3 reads CASSLVSSGYEQYF. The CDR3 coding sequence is TGTGCCAGCAGCTTGGTTAGCTCGGGCTACGAGCAGTACTTC.

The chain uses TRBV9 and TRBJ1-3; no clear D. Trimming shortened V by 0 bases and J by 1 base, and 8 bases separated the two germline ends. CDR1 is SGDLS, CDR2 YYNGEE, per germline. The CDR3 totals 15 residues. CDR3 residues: CASSVGGPSGNTIYF. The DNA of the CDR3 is TGTGCCAGCAGCGTAGGCGGGCCGTCTGGAAACACCATATATTTT. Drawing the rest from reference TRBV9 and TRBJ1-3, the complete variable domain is DSGVTQTPKHLITATGQRVTLRCSPRSGDLSVYWYQQSLDQGLQFLIQYYNGEERAKGNILERFSAQQFPDLHSELNLSSLELGDSALYFCASSVGGPSGNTIYFGEGSWLTVV.

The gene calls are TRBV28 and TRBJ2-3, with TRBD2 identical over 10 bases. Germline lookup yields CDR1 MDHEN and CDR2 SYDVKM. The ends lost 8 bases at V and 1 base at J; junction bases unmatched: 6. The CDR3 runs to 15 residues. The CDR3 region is CASCYSGRCTDTQYF. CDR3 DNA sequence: TGTGCCAGCTGCTATAGCGGGAGGTGCACAGATACGCAGTATTTT. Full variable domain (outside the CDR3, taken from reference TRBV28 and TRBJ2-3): DVKVTQSSRYLVKRTGEKVFLECVQDMDHENMFWYRQDPGLGLRLIYFSYDVKMKEKGDIPEGYSVSREKKERFSLILESASTNQTSMYLCASCYSGRCTDTQYFGPGTRLTVL.

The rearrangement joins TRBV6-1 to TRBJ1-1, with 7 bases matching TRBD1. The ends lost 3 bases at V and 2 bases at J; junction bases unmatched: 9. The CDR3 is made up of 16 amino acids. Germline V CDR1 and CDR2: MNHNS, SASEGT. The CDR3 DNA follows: TGTGCCAGCAGTGACGTACAGACAGGGTTAAACACTGAAGCTTTCTTT. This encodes CASSDVQTGLNTEAFF.

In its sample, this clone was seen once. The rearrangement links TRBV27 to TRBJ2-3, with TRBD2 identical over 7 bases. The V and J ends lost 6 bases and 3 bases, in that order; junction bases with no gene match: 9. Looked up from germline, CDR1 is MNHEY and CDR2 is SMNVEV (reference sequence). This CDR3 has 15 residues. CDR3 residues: CASSLLGGGTDTQYF. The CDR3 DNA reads TGTGCCAGCAGCCTTCTGGGGGGAGGGACAGATACGCAGTATTTT.

DNA of the CDR3: TGTGCCAGCAGACAGGCGGACTATACTGAGCAGTTCTTC. Its protein is CASRQADYTEQFF. V is TRBV6-6 and J is TRBJ2-1; maybe TRBD2 (6 bases). Trimming stripped 6 bases from V and 9 bases from J, with 15 bases between. There are 13 residues in the CDR3. Germline CDR1 is MNHNY and CDR2 is SVGAGI (reference sequence).

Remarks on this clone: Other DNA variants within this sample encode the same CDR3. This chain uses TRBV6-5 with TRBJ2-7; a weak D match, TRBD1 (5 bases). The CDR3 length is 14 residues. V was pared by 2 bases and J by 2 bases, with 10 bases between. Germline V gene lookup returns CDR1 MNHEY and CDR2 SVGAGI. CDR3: CASSYGQGAYEQYF. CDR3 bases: TGTGCCAGCAGTTACGGGCAGGGCGCCTACGAGCAGTACTTC.

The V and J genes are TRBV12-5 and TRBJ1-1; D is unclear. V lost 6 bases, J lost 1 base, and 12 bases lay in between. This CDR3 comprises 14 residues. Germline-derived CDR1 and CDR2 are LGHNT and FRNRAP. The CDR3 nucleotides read TGTGCTAGTGGAGCGGTAGGTAGGAACACTGAAGCTTTCTTT. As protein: CASGAVGRNTEAFF. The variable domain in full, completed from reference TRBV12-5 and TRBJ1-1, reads DARVTQTPRHKVTEMGQEVTMRCQPILGHNTVFWYRQTMMQGLELLAYFRNRAPLDDSGMPKDRFSAEMPDATLATLKIQPSEPRDSAVYFCASGAVGRNTEAFFGQGTRLTVV.

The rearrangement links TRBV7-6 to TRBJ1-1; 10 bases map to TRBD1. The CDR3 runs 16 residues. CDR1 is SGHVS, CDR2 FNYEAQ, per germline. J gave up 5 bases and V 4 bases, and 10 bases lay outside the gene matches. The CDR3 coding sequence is TGTGCCAGCAGCTCGGTCCCGGGACAGGGGCGGACTGAAGCTTTCTTT. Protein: CASSSVPGQGRTEAFF.

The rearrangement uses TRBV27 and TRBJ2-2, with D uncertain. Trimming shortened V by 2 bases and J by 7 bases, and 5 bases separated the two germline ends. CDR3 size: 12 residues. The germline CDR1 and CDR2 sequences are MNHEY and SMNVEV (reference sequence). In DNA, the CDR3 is TGTGCCAGCAGTTTAAGCCTCGGGGAGCTGTTTTTT. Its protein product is CASSLSLGELFF.

The CDR3 region has the DNA TGCGCCAGCAGCGAGACAGGGGATGGAAACACCATATATTTT. Translating it yields CASSETGDGNTIYF. The genes are TRBV10-1 and TRBJ1-3, with 8 bases matching TRBD1. V shed 6 bases, J shed 3 bases, and the junction held 4 bases outside the gene matches. The CDR3 runs to 14 residues. Germline assignment: CDR1 WNHNN and CDR2 SYGVQD (reference sequence).

CDR3 bases: TGTGCCAGCAGCTTACCCTACGGGCGCGACGAGCAGTACTTC. The encoded protein is CASSLPYGRDEQYF. The V gene is TRBV7-9, the J gene TRBJ2-7; no reliable D call. The CDR3 loop spans 14 amino acids. Germline loops: CDR1 SEHNR, CDR2 FQNEAQ (reference sequence). V was clipped by 2 bases and J by 5 bases, with 13 bases between them. Based on the CDR3 plus reference TRBV7-9 and TRBJ2-7, the full variable domain is DTGVSQNPRHKITKRGQNVTFRCDPISEHNRLYWYRQTLGQGPEFLTYFQNEAQLEKSRLLSDRFSAERPKGSFSTLEIQRTEQGDSAMYLCASSLPYGRDEQYFGPGTRLTVT.

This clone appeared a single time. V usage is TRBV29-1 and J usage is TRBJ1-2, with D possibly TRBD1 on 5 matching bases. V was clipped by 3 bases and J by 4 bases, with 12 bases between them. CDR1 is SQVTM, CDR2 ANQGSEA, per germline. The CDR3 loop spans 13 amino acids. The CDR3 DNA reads TGCAGCGTTGATACAGGTGTCCTCTATGGCTACACCTTC. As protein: CSVDTGVLYGYTF. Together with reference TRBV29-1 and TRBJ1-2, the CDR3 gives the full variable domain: SAVISQKPSRDICQRGTSLTIQCQVDSQVTMMFWYRQQPGQSLTLIATANQGSEATYESGFVIDKFPISRPNLTFSTLTVSNMSPEDSSIYLCSVDTGVLYGYTFGSGTRLTVV.

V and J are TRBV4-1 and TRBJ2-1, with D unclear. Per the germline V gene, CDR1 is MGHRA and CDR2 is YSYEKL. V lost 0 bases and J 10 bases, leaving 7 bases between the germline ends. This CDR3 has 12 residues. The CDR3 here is CASSQDLGEQFF. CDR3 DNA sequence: TGCGCCAGCAGCCAAGATTTGGGGGAGCAGTTCTTC.

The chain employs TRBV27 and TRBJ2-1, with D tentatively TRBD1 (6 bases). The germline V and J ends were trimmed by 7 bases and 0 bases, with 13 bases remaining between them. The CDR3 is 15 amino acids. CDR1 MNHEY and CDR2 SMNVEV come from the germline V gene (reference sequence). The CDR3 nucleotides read TGTGCCAGCAATGTGGGGGCAAACTCCTACAATGAGCAGTTCTTC. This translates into CASNVGANSYNEQFF.

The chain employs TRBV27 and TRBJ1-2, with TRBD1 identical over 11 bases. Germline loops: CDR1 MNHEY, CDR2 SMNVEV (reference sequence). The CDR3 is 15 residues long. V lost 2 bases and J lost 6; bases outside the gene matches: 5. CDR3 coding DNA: TGTGCCAGCAGTTTACGGACAGGGGGCATAGATGGCTACACCTTC. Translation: CASSLRTGGIDGYTF.

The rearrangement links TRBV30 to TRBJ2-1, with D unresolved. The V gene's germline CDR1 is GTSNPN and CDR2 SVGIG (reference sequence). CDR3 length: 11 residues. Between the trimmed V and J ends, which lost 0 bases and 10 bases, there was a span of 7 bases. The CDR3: CAWSVGLEQFF. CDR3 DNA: TGTGCCTGGAGTGTAGGGTTAGAGCAGTTCTTC.

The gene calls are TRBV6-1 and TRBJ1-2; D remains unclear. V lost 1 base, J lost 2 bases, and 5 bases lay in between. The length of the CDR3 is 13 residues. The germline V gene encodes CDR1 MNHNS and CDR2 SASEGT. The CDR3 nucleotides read TGTGCCAGCAGTGAAGGGGAAAACTATGGCTACACCTTC. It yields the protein CASSEGENYGYTF.

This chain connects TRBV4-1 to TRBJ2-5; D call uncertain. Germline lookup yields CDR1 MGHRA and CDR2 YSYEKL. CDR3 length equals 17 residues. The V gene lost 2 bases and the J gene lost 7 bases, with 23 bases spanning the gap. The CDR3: CASSQNIQTPRVGTQYF. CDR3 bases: TGCGCCAGCAGCCAAAATATCCAAACCCCCCGGGTGGGGACCCAGTACTTC.

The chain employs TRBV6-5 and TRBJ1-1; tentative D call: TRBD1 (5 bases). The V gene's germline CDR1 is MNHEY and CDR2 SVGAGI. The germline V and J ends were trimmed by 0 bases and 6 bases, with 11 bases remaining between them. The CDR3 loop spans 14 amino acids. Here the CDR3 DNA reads TGTGCCAGCAGTTACTCGGGAGTAGGGGCTGAAGCTTTCTTT. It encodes CASSYSGVGAEAFF.